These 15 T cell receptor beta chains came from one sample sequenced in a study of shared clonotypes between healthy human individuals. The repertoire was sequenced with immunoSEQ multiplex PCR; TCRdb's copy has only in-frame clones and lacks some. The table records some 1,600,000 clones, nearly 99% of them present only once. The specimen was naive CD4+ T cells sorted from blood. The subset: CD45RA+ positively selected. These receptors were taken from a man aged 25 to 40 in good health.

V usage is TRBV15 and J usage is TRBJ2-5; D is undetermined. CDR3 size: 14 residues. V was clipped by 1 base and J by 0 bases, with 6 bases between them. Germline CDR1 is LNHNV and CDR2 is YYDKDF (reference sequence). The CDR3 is CATSRVLNQETQYF. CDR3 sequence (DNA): TGTGCCACCAGCAGAGTGTTGAACCAAGAGACCCAGTACTTC.

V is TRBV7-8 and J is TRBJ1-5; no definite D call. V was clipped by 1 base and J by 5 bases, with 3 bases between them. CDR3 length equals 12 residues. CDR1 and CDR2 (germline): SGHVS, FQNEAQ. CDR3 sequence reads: CASSLGDQPQHF. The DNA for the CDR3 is TGTGCCAGCAGCTTAGGGGATCAGCCCCAGCATTTT.

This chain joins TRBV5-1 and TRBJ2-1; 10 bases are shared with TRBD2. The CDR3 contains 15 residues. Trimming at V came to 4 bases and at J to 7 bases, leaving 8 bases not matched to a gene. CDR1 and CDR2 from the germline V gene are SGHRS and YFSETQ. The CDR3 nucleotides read TGCGCCAGCAGCATAAGGACTAGCGGTACTAATGAGCAGTTCTTC. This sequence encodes CASSIRTSGTNEQFF.

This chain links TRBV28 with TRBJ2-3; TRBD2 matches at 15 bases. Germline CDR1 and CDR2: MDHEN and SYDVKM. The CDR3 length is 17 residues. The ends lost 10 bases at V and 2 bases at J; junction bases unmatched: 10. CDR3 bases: TGTGCCACAACCGGGACTAGCGGGAGGAGGTCCACAGATACGCAGTATTTT. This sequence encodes CATTGTSGRRSTDTQYF.

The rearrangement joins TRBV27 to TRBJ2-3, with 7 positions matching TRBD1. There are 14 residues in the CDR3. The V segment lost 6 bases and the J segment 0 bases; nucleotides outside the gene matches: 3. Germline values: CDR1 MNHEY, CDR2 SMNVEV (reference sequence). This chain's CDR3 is CASSRTGSTDTQYF. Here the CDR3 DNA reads TGTGCCAGCAGCAGGACAGGAAGCACAGATACGCAGTATTTT.

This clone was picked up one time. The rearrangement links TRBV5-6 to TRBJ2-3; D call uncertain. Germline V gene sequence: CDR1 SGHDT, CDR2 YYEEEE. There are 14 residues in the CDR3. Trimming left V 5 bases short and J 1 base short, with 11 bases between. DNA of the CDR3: TGTGCCAGCAGTTCCAGGAGTCGCACAGATACGCAGTATTTT. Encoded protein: CASSSRSRTDTQYF.

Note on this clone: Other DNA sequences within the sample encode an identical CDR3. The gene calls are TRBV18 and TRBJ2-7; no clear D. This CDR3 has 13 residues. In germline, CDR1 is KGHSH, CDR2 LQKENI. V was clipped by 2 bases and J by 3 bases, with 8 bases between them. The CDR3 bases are TGTGCCAGCTCACCAGGAACCGGCTACGAGCAGTACTTC. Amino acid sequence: CASSPGTGYEQYF.

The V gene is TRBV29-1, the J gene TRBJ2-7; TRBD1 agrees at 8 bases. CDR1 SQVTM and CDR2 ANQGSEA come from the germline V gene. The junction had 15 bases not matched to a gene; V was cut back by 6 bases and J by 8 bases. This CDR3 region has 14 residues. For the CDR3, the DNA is TGCAGCGTGGCGGACAGGGCGCTTCCCTCGAAGCAGTACTTC. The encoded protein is CSVADRALPSKQYF.

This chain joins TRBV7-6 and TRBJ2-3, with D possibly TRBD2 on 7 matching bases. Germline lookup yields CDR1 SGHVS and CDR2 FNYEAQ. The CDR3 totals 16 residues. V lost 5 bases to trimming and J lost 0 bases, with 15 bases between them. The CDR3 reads CASSPRGGTSTDTQYF. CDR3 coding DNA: TGTGCCAGCAGCCCGAGGGGGGGGACTAGCACAGATACGCAGTATTTT.

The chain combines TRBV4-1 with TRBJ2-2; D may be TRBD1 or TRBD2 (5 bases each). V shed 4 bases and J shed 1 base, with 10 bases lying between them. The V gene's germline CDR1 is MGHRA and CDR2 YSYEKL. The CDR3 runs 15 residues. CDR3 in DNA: TGCGCCAGCAGCCCGGGACCCCAGAACACCGGGGAGCTGTTTTTT. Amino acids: CASSPGPQNTGELFF.

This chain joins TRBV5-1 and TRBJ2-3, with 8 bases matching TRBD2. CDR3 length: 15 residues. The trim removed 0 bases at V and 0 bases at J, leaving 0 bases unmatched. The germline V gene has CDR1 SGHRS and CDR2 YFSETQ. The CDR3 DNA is TGCGCCAGCAGCTTGGAGCGGGAGAGCACAGATACGCAGTATTTT. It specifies CASSLERESTDTQYF.

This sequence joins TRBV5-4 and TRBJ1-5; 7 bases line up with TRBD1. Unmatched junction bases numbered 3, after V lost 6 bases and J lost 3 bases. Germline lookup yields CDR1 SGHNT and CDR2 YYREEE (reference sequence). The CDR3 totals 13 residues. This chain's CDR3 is CASIGTVNQPQHF. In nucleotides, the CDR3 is TGTGCCAGCATCGGGACAGTCAATCAGCCCCAGCATTTT.

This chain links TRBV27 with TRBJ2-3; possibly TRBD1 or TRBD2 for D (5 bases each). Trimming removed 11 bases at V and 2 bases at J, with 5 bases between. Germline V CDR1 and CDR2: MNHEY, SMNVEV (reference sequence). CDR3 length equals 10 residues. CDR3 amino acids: CAGTTDTQYF. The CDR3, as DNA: TGTGCCGGGACCACAGATACGCAGTATTTT.

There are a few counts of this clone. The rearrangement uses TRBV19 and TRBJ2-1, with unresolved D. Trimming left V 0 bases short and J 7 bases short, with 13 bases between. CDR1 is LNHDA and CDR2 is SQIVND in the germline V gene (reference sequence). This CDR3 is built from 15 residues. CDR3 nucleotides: TGTGCCAGTAGTATAGATCGGTTAAGGACGAATGAGCAGTTCTTC. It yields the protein CASSIDRLRTNEQFF.

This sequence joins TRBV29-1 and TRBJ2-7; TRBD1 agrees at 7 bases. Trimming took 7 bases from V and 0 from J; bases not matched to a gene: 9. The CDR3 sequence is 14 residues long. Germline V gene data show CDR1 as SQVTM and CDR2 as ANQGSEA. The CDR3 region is CSACRDSFSYEQYF. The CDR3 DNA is TGCAGCGCTTGCCGGGACAGCTTCTCCTACGAGCAGTACTTC.